Below are 13 T cell receptor beta chains sequenced from a single sample in a study of OX40 agonist ivuxolimab in advanced cancers. TCRdb keeps only in-frame clones here, not all; method: immunoSEQ multiplex PCR. The sample records roughly 53,000 clones, roughly 80% being singletons. The sequencing here drew on CD4+ or CD8+ T cells sorted from blood, taken in a trial of the OX40 agonist ivuxolimab. These receptors were taken from an adult with an advanced solid tumor such as melanoma, head and neck, liver or kidney cancer.

This CDR3 reads CASSFSVREFDEQFF. DNA for the CDR3: TGTGCCAGCAGCTTTTCGGTGCGGGAGTTTGATGAGCAGTTCTTC. The chain couples TRBV7-3 to TRBJ2-1, with 7 nucleotides matching TRBD2. V lost 3 bases, J lost 8 bases, and 10 bases stayed unmatched. Germline CDR1 SGHTA, CDR2 FQGTGA. CDR3 length equals 15 residues.

The chain recombines TRBV10-3 with TRBJ1-1, with a weak D call TRBD1 (6 bases). This CDR3 region has 14 residues. V lost 3 bases and J lost 2, with 10 bases in between. The germline V gene has CDR1 ENHRY and CDR2 SYGVKD. The CDR3 protein is CAISDRTVNTEAFF. The CDR3 bases are TGTGCCATCAGTGATCGGACAGTTAACACTGAAGCTTTCTTT.

CDR3 in DNA: TGTGCCAGCAGCCAGGAAATGGGGACAGGTTCCTACGAGCAGTACTTC. Its translation: CASSQEMGTGSYEQYF. The rearrangement links TRBV5-6 to TRBJ2-7, with 8 bases lining up with TRBD1. The V and J ends lost 4 bases and 1 base, in that order; junction bases with no gene match: 10. This CDR3 has 16 amino acids. Germline assignment: CDR1 SGHDT and CDR2 YYEEEE.

V is TRBV30 and J is TRBJ1-2; D remains unclear. CDR1 is GTSNPN and CDR2 is SVGIG in the germline V gene (reference sequence). There are 11 residues in the CDR3. V was shortened by 0 bases and J by 8 bases, with 7 bases between the two germline ends. The CDR3 spells CAWSVSWGYTF. CDR3 coding DNA: TGTGCCTGGAGTGTAAGTTGGGGCTACACCTTC.

The sample holds one count of this clone. CDR3 sequence reads: CTSRSAGVTDTQYF. DNA of the CDR3: TGCACCAGCAGATCCGCGGGAGTGACAGATACGCAGTATTTT. The V call is TRBV1, the J call TRBJ2-3; TRBD2, the D gene given by the table, was not confirmed from the DNA. TRBV1 is designated a pseudogene. The CDR3 totals 14 residues.

The J gene is TRBJ2-7, the V gene TRBV7-9; no reliable D call. This CDR3 region has 11 residues. The germline CDR1 and CDR2 sequences are SEHNR and FQNEAQ (reference sequence). V shed 6 bases and J shed 6 bases, with 9 bases lying between them. The CDR3 loop is CASRSLSEQYF. The CDR3 DNA is TGTGCCAGCAGGTCCCTCTCCGAGCAGTACTTC.

V usage is TRBV14 and J usage is TRBJ1-3; D is ambiguous. CDR1 is SGHDN, CDR2 FVKESK, per germline. This CDR3 spans 16 amino acids. Trimming removed 1 base at V and 0 bases at J, with 10 bases between. Here the CDR3 reads CASSQGLGVSGNTIYF. The CDR3 DNA reads TGTGCCAGCAGCCAAGGGCTCGGGGTCTCTGGAAACACCATATATTTT. Together with reference TRBV14 and TRBJ1-3, the CDR3 gives the full variable domain: EAGVTQFPSHSVIEKGQTVTLRCDPISGHDNLYWYRRVMGKEIKFLLHFVKESKQDESGMPNNRFLAERTGGTYSTLKVQPAELEDSGVYFCASSQGLGVSGNTIYFGEGSWLTVV.

The chain carries TRBV7-6 and TRBJ2-3; no reliable D call. The V end lost 0 bases, the J end lost 1 base, and 5 bases lay between the germline ends. The CDR3 spans 14 residues. Germline lookup yields CDR1 SGHVS and CDR2 FNYEAQ. In DNA, the CDR3 is TGTGCCAGCAGCTTAGCTGGGGGCACAGATACGCAGTATTTT. Its translation: CASSLAGGTDTQYF.

The V gene is TRBV5-6, the J gene TRBJ1-1; 8 nucleotides match TRBD1. The CDR3 extends over 14 amino acids. The germline CDR1 and CDR2 sequences are SGHDT and YYEEEE. J gave up 3 bases and V 5 bases, and 6 bases lay outside the gene matches. CDR3 in DNA: TGTGCCAGCAGAACTATGACAGGGGACACTGAAGCTTTCTTT. Translated: CASRTMTGDTEAFF.

This clone was counted once. The chain uses TRBV9 and TRBJ2-7; no clear D gene. CDR1 and CDR2 (germline): SGDLS, YYNGEE. The CDR3 length is 16 residues. V lost 0 bases and J 3 bases, leaving 16 bases between the germline ends. In nucleotides, the CDR3 is TGTGCCAGCAGCGTAGGTCTTAGGCAGAGTTTCTACGAGCAGTACTTC. Translated, it gives CASSVGLRQSFYEQYF.

This clone has more than one count but fewer than ten. The chain employs TRBV11-2 and TRBJ1-2; D unclear. The CDR3 extends over 17 amino acids. Looked up from germline, CDR1 is SGHAT and CDR2 is FQNNGV. V was pared by 5 bases and J by 0 bases, with 19 bases between. The CDR3, as DNA: TGTGCCAGCAGCCTTTACTTAACAGCAACTTCTAACTATGGCTACACCTTC. Translating gives CASSLYLTATSNYGYTF. Supplemented by reference TRBV11-2 and TRBJ1-2, the full variable domain reads EAGVAQSPRYKIIEKRQSVAFWCNPISGHATLYWYQQILGQGPKLLIQFQNNGVVDDSQLPKDRFSAERLKGVDSTLKIQPAKLEDSAVYLCASSLYLTATSNYGYTFGSGTRLTVV.

This chain joins TRBV5-5 and TRBJ2-3; 9 bases are a match to TRBD2. The germline gives CDR1 SGHKS, CDR2 YYEKEE (reference sequence). J gave up 3 bases and V 0 bases, and 5 bases lay outside the gene matches. The CDR3 sequence is 16 residues long. Here the CDR3 DNA reads TGTGCCAGCAGCTTGGTTGGGACTAGCTCGACAGATACGCAGTATTTT. It yields the protein CASSLVGTSSTDTQYF.

This chain uses TRBV5-6 with TRBJ2-5, with TRBD1 identical over 8 bases. The CDR3 extends over 18 amino acids. With V trimmed by 0 bases and J by 2 bases, 12 bases remained unmatched. Germline V gives CDR1 SGHDT, CDR2 YYEEEE. The CDR3 protein is CASSLGAGTGRAQETQYF. The CDR3 DNA follows: TGTGCCAGCAGCTTGGGAGCCGGGACAGGACGCGCTCAAGAGACCCAGTACTTC.